Below, 18 T cell receptor beta chains from the same sample are listed, as sequenced in a study of beta chain features in type 1 diabetes. Expressed TCRB transcripts were sequenced because the isolated RNA had all been reverse transcribed beforehand. Profiling relied on immunoSEQ multiplex PCR, and the TCRdb table lists in-frame clones only, not all of them. The top ten hold about 2% of the sample, which has 160,000 or so clones, 11% seen once. Sequencing was done on a sample of central memory CD4+ T cells from blood. The receptors derive from a man aged 18 to 29 in good health.

V is TRBV7-9 and J is TRBJ1-6, with TRBD1 matching 10 bases. Germline V CDR1 and CDR2: SEHNR, FQNEAQ (reference sequence). CDR3 length: 16 amino acids. The V segment lost 1 base and the J segment 10 bases; nucleotides outside the gene matches: 7. This CDR3 reads CASSLEAGQGGSPLHF. CDR3 nucleotides: TGTGCCAGCAGCTTAGAAGCAGGACAGGGGGGATCACCCCTCCACTTT.

V usage is TRBV7-2 and J usage is TRBJ2-4; D ambiguous. Trimming pared 4 bases from V and 9 bases from J, leaving 13 bases between. This CDR3 is built from 13 residues. The germline gives CDR1 SGHTA, CDR2 FQGNSA. DNA for the CDR3: TGTGCCAGCAGCTCCAAATGGGATGGCATTCAGTACTTC. Its translation is CASSSKWDGIQYF.

This clone was detected only a few times. The rearrangement uses TRBV20-1 and TRBJ1-2; possibly TRBD1 for D (6 bases). Germline V gene sequence: CDR1 DFQATT, CDR2 SNEGSKA (reference sequence). There are 11 residues in the CDR3. V was trimmed by 1 base and J by 8 bases, leaving 8 bases between them. Here the CDR3 reads CSARVQGGYTF. In DNA form, the CDR3 reads TGCAGTGCTAGAGTACAGGGAGGCTACACCTTC.

This clone was counted a single time. The V and J genes are TRBV9 and TRBJ2-1; maybe TRBD1 (6 bases). Per the germline V gene, CDR1 is SGDLS and CDR2 is YYNGEE. V gave up 0 bases and J gave up 0 bases, with 10 bases separating them. The CDR3 contains 16 residues. CDR3 nucleotides: TGTGCCAGCAGCGTAGCAGGGGAGAGCTCCTACAATGAGCAGTTCTTC. It is translated as CASSVAGESSYNEQFF.

This clone turned up a few times. The chain uses TRBV27 and TRBJ2-6; D possibly matches TRBD1 or TRBD2 (5 bases each). V dropped 1 base and J dropped 0 bases, with 16 bases sitting between them. The CDR3 covers 19 residues. The V gene's germline CDR1 is MNHEY and CDR2 SMNVEV (reference sequence). The CDR3 DNA reads as TGTGCCAGCAGTTTATTCCCGGGACGGTATAGCTCTGGGGCCAACGTCCTGACTTTC. It is translated as CASSLFPGRYSSGANVLTF.

The chain is built from TRBV5-1 and TRBJ2-4; 10 nucleotides agree with TRBD1. The V gene end was trimmed by 0 bases and the J gene end by 2 bases; junction bases not matched to a gene: 2. The CDR3 consists of 16 residues. Germline loops: CDR1 SGHRS, CDR2 YFSETQ. The CDR3: CASSLEGQGSKNIQYF. CDR3 sequence (DNA): TGCGCCAGCAGCTTGGAGGGACAGGGGTCCAAAAACATTCAGTACTTC. Using reference TRBV5-1 and TRBJ2-4 for the parts outside the CDR3, the full variable domain is KAGVTQTPRYLIKTRGQQVTLSCSPISGHRSVSWYQQTPGQGLQFLFEYFSETQRNKGNFPGRFSGRQFSNSRSEMNVSTLELGDSALYLCASSLEGQGSKNIQYFGAGTRLSVL.

CDR3: CASSPSRGRRVNTEAFF. CDR3 bases: TGTGCCAGCTCACCGTCGCGAGGCAGGAGGGTCAACACTGAAGCTTTCTTT. The chain is built from TRBV18 and TRBJ1-1; D unclear. Germline CDR1 is KGHSH and CDR2 is LQKENI. Trimming left V 3 bases short and J 2 bases short, with 19 bases between. The CDR3 is 17 residues long.

The genes are TRBV29-1 and TRBJ1-2; D unclear. CDR1 is SQVTM, CDR2 ANQGSEA, per germline. V lost 2 bases and J lost 0, with 7 bases in between. The CDR3 is made up of 13 amino acids. CDR3 in amino acids: CSVEKLANYGYTF. Here the CDR3 DNA reads TGCAGCGTTGAAAAATTAGCTAACTATGGCTACACCTTC.

The CDR3 DNA is TGCGCCAGCAGCTTCAGGGGTACCTACGAGCAGTACTTC. This encodes CASSFRGTYEQYF. The rearrangement links TRBV5-1 to TRBJ2-7; D is possibly TRBD1 (6 bases). Germline V gives CDR1 SGHRS, CDR2 YFSETQ. The CDR3 is made up of 13 amino acids. The ends were cut back, 2 bases at V and 2 bases at J, with 8 bases in the middle.

The CDR3, as DNA: TGTGCCAGCAGTGCGTGGGACATGACCCTTAGCAATCAGCCCCAGCATTTT. As protein: CASSAWDMTLSNQPQHF. The chain is built from TRBV6-1 and TRBJ1-5; possible D gene TRBD1, 6 bases. The CDR3 extends over 17 amino acids. Trimming cost V 4 bases and J 0 bases, with 16 bases left between them. The V gene's germline CDR1 is MNHNS and CDR2 SASEGT.

This sequence joins TRBV7-8 and TRBJ2-1, with D possibly being TRBD1 (6 bases). CDR3 size: 14 residues. V was shortened by 3 bases and J by 7 bases, with 13 bases between the two germline ends. Germline V gives CDR1 SGHVS, CDR2 FQNEAQ. The DNA for the CDR3 is TGTGCCAGCAGCTTCAGGGGCCAGGGGAATGAGCAGTTCTTC. Translation: CASSFRGQGNEQFF. Using reference TRBV7-8 and TRBJ2-1 for the parts outside the CDR3, the full variable domain is GAGVSQSPRYKVAKRGQDVALRCDPISGHVSLFWYQQALGQGPEFLTYFQNEAQLDKSGLPSDRFFAERPEGSVSTLKIQRTQQEDSAVYLCASSFRGQGNEQFFGPGTRLTVL.

Written as DNA, the CDR3 is TGTGCCTGGAGAATGGGGCAGAGATCTGGGGCCAACGTCCTGACTTTC. Protein: CAWRMGQRSGANVLTF. The rearrangement links TRBV30 to TRBJ2-6; perhaps TRBD1 as D (5 bases). The germline V gene has CDR1 GTSNPN and CDR2 SVGIG (reference sequence). The V end lost 3 bases, the J end lost 1 base, and 13 bases lay between the germline ends. This CDR3 is 16 amino acids long.

This chain uses TRBV6-6 with TRBJ2-1, with a tentative D call TRBD2 (6 bases). The germline CDR1 and CDR2 sequences are MNHNY and SVGAGI (reference sequence). Between the trimmed V and J ends, which lost 5 bases and 7 bases, there was a span of 9 bases. The CDR3 covers 12 residues. CDR3 region: CASSHGGNEQFF. In nucleotides, the CDR3 is TGTGCCAGCAGTCACGGGGGTAATGAGCAGTTCTTC.

This clone appeared many times. This chain links TRBV29-1 with TRBJ2-5; TRBD1 matches 12 bases. The CDR3 has 14 residues. With V trimmed by 2 bases and J by 7 bases, 5 bases remained unmatched. Germline V gives CDR1 SQVTM, CDR2 ANQGSEA. CDR3 amino acids: CSVEIGTGGGTQYF. The CDR3 bases are TGCAGCGTTGAAATCGGGACAGGGGGCGGGACCCAGTACTTC.

This clone was seen a handful of times. The V and J genes are TRBV5-6 and TRBJ2-5; perhaps TRBD1 as D (5 bases). The CDR3 loop spans 13 amino acids. Germline V gene lookup returns CDR1 SGHDT and CDR2 YYEEEE. The V gene lost 6 bases and the J gene lost 2 bases, with 11 bases spanning the gap. CDR3 nucleotide sequence: TGTGCCAGCACCGTCGACAGTCAAGAGACCCAGTACTTC. Translating it yields CASTVDSQETQYF. The whole variable domain, remainder taken from reference TRBV5-6 and TRBJ2-5, is DAGVTQSPTHLIKTRGQQVTLRCSPKSGHDTVSWYQQALGQGPQFIFQYYEEEERQRGNFPDRFSGHQFPNYSSELNVNALLLGDSALYLCASTVDSQETQYFGPGTRLLVL.

This chain connects TRBV5-6 to TRBJ1-1; 8 bases align to TRBD1. The CDR3 runs 16 residues. Germline assignment: CDR1 SGHDT and CDR2 YYEEEE. Trimming took 2 bases from V and 2 from J; bases not matched to a gene: 8. Written as DNA, the CDR3 is TGTGCCAGCAGCTTCCTGACAGGGACAGGAAACACTGAAGCTTTCTTT. This sequence encodes CASSFLTGTGNTEAFF.

This clone was detected a few times. The CDR3 region is CASSLEPGQGDYGYTF. Here the CDR3 DNA reads TGTGCCAGCAGCTTGGAACCGGGACAGGGAGACTATGGCTACACCTTC. The chain combines TRBV7-9 with TRBJ1-2, with 9 bases matching TRBD1. Germline V gene data show CDR1 as SEHNR and CDR2 as FQNEAQ (reference sequence). This CDR3 spans 16 amino acids. The ends lost 3 bases at V and 3 bases at J; junction bases unmatched: 8.

This chain links TRBV2 with TRBJ1-6; perhaps TRBD1 as D (5 bases). This CDR3 has 16 amino acids. The V gene lost 6 bases and the J gene lost 0 bases, with 12 bases spanning the gap. CDR1 and CDR2 from the germline V gene are SNHLY and FYNNEI. The CDR3 loop is CASRSRESSYNSPLHF. The CDR3 coding sequence is TGTGCCAGCAGGTCCAGGGAGAGCTCCTATAATTCACCCCTCCACTTT.